This T cell receptor (beta chain) comes out of a study of blood T cell repertoires in COVID-19. Whole-study context: PBMCs, B-cell-depleted T cells, or T cells provided the cDNA or gDNA that made up the material.

The CDR3 totals 13 residues. Unmatched junction bases numbered 2, after V lost 5 bases and J lost 4 bases. The germline gives CDR1 MNHEY, CDR2 SMNVEV (reference sequence). The data were produced by immunoSEQ multiplex PCR, yet TCRdb's version contains in-frame clones alone and is incomplete. Here the sample spans a few hundred thousand clones, about nine tenths being singletons. The sequence was collected from a man aged 50 or older with acute or convalescent COVID-19. The V gene is TRBV27, the J gene TRBJ1-3, with TRBD1 matching over 7 bases. The specimen sequenced was peripheral blood. DNA for the CDR3: TGTGCCAGCAGTAGGGGGCTGGGAAACACCATATATTTT. It specifies CASSRGLGNTIYF.